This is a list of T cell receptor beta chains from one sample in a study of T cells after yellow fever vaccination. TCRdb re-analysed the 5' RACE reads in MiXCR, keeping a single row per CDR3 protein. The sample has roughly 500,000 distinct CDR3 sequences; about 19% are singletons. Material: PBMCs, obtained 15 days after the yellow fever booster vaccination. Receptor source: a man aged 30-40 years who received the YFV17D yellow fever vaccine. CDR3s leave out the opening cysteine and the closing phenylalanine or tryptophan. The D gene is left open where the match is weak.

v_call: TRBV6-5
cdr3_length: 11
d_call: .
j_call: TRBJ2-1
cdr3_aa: ASSSSNGGWQF

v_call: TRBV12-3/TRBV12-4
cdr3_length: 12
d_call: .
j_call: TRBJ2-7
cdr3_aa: ASGRVGSPSEQY

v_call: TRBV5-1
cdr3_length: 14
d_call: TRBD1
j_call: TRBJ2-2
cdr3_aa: ASAGGDVLDTGELF

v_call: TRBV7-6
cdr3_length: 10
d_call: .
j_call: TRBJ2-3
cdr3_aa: ASSASEASQY

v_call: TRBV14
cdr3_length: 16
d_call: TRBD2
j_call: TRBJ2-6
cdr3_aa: ASSQGLAGISGANVLT

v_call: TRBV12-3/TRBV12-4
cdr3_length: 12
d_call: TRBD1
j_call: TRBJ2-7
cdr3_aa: ASSTGTGFYEQY

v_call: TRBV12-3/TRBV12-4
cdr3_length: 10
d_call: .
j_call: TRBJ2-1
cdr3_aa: ASSYTGGEQF

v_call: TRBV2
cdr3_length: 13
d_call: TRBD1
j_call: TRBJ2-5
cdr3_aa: ASNRPGQGQETQY

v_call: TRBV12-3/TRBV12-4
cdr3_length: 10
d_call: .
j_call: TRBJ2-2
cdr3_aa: ASSSLTGELF

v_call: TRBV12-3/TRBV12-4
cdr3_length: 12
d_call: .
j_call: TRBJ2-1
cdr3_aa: ASTLSSSYNEQF

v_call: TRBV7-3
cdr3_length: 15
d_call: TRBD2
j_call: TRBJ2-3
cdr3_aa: ASSLIEREGPPDTQY

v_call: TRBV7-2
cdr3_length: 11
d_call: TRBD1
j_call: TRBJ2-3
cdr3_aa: ASSLERDRTQY

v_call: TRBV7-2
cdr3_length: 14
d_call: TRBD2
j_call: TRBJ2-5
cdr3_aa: ASSLGRLAGFGTQY

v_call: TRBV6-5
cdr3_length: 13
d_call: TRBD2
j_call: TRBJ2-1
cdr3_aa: ASSYLSGTYNEQF

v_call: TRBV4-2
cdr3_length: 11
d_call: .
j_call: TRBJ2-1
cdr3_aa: ASSQGGFLEQF

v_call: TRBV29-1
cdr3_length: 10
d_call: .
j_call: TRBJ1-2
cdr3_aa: SVVRQNYGYT

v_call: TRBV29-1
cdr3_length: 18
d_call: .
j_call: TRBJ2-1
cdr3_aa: SVEDQYRGTSGWKHNEQF

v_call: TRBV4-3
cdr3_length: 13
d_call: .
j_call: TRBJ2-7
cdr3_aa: ASSQERQRIYEQY

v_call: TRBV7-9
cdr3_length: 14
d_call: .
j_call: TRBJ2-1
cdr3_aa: ASSAKGDLGWSEQF

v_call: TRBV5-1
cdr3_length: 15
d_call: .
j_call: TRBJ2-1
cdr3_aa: ASSLVSRSRGSDEQF

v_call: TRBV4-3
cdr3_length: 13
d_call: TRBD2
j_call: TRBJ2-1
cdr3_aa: ASSSRLAEYNEQF

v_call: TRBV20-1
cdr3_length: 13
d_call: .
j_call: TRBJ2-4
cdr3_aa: SARDLGARGNIQY

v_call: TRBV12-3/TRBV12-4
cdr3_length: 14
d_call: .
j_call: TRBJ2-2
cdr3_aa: ASSSTDPPNTGELF

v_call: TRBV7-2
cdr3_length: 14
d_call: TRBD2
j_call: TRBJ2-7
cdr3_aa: ASSTPWREPGYEQY

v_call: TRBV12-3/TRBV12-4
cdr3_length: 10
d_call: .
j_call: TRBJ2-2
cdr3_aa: ASSGRSGELF

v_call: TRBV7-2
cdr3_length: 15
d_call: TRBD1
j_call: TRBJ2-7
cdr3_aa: ASSKTQGARTSYEQY

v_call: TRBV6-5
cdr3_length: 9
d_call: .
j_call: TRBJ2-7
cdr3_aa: ATTSGYEQY

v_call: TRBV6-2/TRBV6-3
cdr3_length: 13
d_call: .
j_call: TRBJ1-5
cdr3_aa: ASSYSGITNQPQH

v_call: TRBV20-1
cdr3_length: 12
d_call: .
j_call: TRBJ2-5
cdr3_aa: SARDNGGRETQY

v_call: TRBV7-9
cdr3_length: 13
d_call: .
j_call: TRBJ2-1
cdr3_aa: ASSLVVYAAGEQF

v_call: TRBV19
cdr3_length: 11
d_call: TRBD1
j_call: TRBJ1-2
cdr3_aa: ASSVDRGGGYT

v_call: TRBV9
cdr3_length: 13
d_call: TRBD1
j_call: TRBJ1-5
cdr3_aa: ASSVGQGAGQPQH

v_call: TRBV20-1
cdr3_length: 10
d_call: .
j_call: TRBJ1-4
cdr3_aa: SARALHEKLF

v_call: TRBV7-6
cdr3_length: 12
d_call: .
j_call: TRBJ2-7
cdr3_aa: ASSPGWGGGEQY

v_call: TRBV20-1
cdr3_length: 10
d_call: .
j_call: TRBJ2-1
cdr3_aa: KGSAAYNEQF

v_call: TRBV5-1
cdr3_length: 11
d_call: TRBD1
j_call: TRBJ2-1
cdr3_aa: ASSWTGDNEQF

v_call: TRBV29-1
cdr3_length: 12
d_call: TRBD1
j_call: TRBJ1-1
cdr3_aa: SVDRTGAGAAAF

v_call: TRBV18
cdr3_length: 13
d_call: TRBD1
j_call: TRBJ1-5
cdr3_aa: ASSPQQGDHQPQH

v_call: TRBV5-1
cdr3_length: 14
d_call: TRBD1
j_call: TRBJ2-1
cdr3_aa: ASSLAGGRTYNEQF

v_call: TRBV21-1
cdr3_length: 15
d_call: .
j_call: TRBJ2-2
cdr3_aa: ASSAGTGFHNTGELF

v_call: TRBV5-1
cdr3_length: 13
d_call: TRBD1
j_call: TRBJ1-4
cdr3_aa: ASSFFGTGEEKLF

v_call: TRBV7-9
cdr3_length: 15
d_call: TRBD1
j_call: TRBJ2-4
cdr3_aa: ASSLIGTELAKNIQY

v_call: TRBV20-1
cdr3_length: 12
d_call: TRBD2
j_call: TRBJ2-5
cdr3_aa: SATPSGSLETQY

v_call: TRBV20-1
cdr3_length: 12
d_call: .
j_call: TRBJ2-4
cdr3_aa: SAREDRAKNIQY

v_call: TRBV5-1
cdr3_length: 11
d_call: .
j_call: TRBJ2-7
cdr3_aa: ASSAGREYEQY

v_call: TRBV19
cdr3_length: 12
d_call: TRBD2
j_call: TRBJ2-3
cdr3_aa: ASSREEITDTQY

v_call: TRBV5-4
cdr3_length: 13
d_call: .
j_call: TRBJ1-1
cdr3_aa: ASSSAEGMNTEAF

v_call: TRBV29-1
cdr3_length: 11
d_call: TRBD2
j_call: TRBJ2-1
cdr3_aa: SVDPTGGDEQF

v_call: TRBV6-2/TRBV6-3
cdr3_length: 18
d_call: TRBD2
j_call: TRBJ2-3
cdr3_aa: ASSNIPGLAGVYGTDTQY

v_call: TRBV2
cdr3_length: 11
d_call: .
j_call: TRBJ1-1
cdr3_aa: ASSVKGSTEAF

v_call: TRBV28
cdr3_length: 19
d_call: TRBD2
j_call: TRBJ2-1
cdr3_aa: ASSFPLTSGRAKGIDNEQF

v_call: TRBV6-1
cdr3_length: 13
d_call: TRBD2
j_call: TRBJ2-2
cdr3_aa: ASRSGAANTGELF

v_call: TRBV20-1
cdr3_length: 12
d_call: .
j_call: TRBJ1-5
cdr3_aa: SARDREGDPPQH

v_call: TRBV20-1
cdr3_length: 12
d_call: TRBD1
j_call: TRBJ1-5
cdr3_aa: SATWGQGNLPQH

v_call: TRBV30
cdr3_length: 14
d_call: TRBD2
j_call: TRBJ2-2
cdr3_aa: AGTHLSGGFTGELF